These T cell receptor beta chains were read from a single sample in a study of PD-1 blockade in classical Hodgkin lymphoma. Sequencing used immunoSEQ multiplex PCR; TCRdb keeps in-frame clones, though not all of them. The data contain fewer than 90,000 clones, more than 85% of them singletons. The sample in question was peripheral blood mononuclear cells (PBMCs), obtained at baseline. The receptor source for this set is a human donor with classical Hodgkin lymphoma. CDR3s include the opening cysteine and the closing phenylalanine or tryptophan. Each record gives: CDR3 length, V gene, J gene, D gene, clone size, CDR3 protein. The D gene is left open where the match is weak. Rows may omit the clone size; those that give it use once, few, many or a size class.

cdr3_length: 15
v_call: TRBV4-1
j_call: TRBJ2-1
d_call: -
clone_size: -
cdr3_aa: CASSQEISSYNEQFF

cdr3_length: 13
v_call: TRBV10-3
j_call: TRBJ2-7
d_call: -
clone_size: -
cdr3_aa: CAIRDTTDYEQYF

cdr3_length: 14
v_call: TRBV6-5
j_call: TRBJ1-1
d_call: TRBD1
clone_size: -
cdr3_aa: CASSYSRQGTEAFF

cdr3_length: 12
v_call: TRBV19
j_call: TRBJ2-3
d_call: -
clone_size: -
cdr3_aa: CASSPWGDTQYF

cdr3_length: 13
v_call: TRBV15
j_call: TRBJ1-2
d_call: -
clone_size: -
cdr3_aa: CATSNQGYYGYTF

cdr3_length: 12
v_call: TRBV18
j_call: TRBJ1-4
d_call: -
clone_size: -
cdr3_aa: CASSPRGEKLFF

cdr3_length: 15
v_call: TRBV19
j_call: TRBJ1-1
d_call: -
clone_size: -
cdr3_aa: CASSTGRLGDTEAFF

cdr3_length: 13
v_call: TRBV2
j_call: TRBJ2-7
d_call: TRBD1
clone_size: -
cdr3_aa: CASITDRGNEQYF

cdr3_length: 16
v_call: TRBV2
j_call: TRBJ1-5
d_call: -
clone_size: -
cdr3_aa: CASSPSLTLFNQPQHF

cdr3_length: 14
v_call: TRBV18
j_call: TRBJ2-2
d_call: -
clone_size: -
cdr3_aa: CASSPIQNTGELFF

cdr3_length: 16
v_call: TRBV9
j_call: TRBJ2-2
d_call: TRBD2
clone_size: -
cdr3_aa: CASSVLAGGPTGELFF

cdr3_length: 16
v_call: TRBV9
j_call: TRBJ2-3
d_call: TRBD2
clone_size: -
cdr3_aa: CASSVLRGASTDTQYF

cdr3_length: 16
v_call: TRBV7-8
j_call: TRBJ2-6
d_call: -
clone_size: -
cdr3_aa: CASSSDMRSGANVLTF

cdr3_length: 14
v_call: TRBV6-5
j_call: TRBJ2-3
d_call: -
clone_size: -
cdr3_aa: CASSLQAVTDTQYF

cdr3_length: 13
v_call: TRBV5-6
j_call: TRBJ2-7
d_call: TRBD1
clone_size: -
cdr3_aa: CASSSSQGHEQYF

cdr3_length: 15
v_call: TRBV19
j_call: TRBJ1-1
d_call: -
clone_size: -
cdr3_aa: CASSKRRGPNTEAFF

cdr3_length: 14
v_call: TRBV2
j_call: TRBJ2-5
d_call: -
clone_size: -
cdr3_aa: CASSEVRVGETQYF

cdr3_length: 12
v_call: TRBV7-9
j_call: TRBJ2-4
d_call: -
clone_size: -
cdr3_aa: CASTPFTPGVYF

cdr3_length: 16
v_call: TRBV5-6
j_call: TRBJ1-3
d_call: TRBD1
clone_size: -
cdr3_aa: CASSLGGSSSGNTIYF

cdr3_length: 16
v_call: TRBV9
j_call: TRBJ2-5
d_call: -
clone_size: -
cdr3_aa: CASSVGGSRVRETQYF

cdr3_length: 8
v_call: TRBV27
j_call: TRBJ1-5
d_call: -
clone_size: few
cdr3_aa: CAILPQHF

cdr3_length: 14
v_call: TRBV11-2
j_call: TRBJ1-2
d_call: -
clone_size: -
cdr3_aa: CASTNKSTVYGYTF

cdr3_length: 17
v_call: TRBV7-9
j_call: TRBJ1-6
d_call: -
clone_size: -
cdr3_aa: CASSPTRGSSYNSPLHF

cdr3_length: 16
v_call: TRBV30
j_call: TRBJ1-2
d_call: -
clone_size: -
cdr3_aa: CAWSVLLALANYGYTF

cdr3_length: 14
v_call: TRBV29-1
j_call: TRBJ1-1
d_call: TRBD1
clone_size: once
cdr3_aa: CSVGGQGLNTEAFF

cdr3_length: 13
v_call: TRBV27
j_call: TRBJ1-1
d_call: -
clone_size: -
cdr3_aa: CASSSLVNTEAFF

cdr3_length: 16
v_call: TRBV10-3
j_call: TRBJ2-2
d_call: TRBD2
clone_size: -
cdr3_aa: CAISNPSGGSTGELFF

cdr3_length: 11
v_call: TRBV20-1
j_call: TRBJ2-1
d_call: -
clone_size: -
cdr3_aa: CSANQNNEQFF

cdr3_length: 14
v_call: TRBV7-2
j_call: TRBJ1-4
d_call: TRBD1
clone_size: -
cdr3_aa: CASSLGTGIEKLFF

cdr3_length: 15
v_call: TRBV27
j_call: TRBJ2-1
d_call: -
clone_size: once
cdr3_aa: CASSFLGGANNEQFF

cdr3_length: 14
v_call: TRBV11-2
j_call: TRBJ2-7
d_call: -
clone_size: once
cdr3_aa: CASSLVGSTYEQYF

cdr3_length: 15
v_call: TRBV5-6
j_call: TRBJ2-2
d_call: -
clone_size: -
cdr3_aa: CASSFPHANTGELFF

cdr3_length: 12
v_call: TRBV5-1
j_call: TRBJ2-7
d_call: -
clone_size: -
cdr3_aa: CASSFGLNEQYF

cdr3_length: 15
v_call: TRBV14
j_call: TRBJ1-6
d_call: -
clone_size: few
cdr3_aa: CASSQTIPYNSPLHF

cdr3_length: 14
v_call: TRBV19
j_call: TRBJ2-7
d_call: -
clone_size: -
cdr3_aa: CASSTRTDSYEQYF

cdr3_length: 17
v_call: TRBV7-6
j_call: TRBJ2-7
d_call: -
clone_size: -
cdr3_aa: CASSLRGLAGVVDEQYF

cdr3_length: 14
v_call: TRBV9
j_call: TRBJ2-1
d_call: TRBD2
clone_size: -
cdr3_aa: CASSAGTSGRPPFF

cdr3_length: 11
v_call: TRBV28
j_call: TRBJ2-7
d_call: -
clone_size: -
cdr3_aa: CASSLRAEWNF

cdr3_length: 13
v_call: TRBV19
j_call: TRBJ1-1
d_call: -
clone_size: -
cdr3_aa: CASSIAANTEAFF

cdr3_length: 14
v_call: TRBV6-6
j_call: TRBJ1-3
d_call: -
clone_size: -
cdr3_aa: CASSYPSSGNTIYF

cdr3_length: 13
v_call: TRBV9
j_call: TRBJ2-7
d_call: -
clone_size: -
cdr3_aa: CASSAGPNYEQYF

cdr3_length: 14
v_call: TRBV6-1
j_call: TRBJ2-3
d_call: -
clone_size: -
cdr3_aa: CASSPDSYTDTQYF

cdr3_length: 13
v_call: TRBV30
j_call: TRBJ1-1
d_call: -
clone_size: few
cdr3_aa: CAWSSGVNTEAFF

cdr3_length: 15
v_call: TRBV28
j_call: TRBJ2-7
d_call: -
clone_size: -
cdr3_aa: CASSWTEVSSYEQYF

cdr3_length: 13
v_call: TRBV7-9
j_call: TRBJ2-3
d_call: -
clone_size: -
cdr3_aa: CASSPTVTDTQYF

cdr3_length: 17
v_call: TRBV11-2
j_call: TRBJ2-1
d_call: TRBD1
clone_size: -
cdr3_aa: CASSPGDRGKLYNEQFF

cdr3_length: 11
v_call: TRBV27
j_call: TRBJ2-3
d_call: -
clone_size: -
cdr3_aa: CASSPSDTQYF

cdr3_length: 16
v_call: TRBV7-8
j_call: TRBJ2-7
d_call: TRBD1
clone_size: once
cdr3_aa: CASSLSEPGQGNEQYF

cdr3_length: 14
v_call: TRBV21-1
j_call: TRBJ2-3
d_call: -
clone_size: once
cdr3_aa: CASREDRGRDTQYF

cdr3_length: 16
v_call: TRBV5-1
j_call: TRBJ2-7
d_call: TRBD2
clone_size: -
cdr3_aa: CASSLTQGGEVYEQYF

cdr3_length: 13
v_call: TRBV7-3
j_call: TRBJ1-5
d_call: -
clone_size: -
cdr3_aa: CASSLTNGQPQHF

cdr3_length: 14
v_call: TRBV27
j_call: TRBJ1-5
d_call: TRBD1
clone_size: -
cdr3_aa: CASRPTGGNQPQHF

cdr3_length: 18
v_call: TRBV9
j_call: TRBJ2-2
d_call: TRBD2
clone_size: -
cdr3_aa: CASSVVASGRVLTGELFF

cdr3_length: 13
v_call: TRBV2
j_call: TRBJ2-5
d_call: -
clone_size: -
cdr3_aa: CASQWDTQETQYF

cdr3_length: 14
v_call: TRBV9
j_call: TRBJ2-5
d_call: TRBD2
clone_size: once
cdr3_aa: CASSVGRGLETQYF

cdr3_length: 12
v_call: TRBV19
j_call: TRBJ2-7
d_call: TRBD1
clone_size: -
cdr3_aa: CASKGASYEQYF

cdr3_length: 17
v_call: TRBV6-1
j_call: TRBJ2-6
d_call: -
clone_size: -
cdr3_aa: CASSERGGFSGANVLTF

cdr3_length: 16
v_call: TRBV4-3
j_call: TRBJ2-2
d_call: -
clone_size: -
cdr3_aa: CASSQDRGQSTGELFF

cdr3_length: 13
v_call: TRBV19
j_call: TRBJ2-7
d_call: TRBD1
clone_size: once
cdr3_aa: CASSIGQGSEQYF

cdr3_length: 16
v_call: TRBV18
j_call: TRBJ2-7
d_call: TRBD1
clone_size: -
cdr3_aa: CASSPRPMDRSYEQYF